These 16 T cell receptor beta chains share one sample of origin, sequenced in a study of CD8 T cells in ankylosing spondylitis. TCRdb re-derived calls from the 5' RACE reads in MiXCR, one entry per CDR3 protein. The sample contains more than 300,000 distinct CDR3 sequences, approximately 10% of which appear only once. Sequenced material: blood, either unsorted or a sorted T cell fraction (not recorded which). The source of these receptors is a female donor with ankylosing spondylitis or in good health (not recorded which).

The chain recombines TRBV11-2 with TRBJ2-7; 9 bases are shared with TRBD1. J was trimmed by 2 bases and V by 5 bases; bases with no gene match: 4. This CDR3 comprises 14 residues. CDR1 is SGHAT and CDR2 is FQNNGV in the germline V gene. CDR3 in DNA: TGTGCCAGCAGCACCGGGACAGGGACCTACGAGCAGTACTTC. Amino acid sequence: CASSTGTGTYEQYF.

The gene calls are TRBV11-2 and TRBJ2-7, with 7 nucleotides matching TRBD2. The V segment lost 6 bases and the J segment 4 bases; nucleotides outside the gene matches: 6. Germline V lookup: CDR1 SGHAT, CDR2 FQNNGV. The CDR3 consists of 13 residues. The CDR3 reads CASSIAGEYEQYF. CDR3 in DNA: TGTGCCAGCAGTATAGCGGGCGAATACGAGCAGTACTTC.

The rearrangement joins TRBV7-9 to TRBJ2-2; D call uncertain. Trimming stripped 2 bases from V and 6 bases from J, with 13 bases between. The germline V gene encodes CDR1 SEHNR and CDR2 FQNEAQ (reference sequence). This CDR3 has 15 amino acids. As DNA, the CDR3 is TGTGCCAGCAGCTTAACCGGCGGCGGCGCCGGGGAGCTGTTTTTT. It yields the protein CASSLTGGGAGELFF.

This clonotype has a count of ten or more. J is TRBJ2-1 and V is TRBV5-1; D is ambiguous. The length of the CDR3 is 15 residues. Germline V lookup: CDR1 SGHRS, CDR2 YFSETQ. The V gene lost 0 bases and the J gene lost 5 bases, with 12 bases spanning the gap. CDR3 coding DNA: TGCGCCAGCAGCTTGGGTTGGGGAAATGACAATGAGCAGTTCTTC. Its protein product is CASSLGWGNDNEQFF. Looking up the rest from reference TRBV5-1 and TRBJ2-1 gives the full variable domain: KAGVTQTPRYLIKTRGQQVTLSCSPISGHRSVSWYQQTPGQGLQFLFEYFSETQRNKGNFPGRFSGRQFSNSRSEMNVSTLELGDSALYLCASSLGWGNDNEQFFGPGTRLTVL.

The chain combines TRBV18 with TRBJ2-7; 8 bases match TRBD1. The ends lost 0 bases at V and 9 bases at J; junction bases unmatched: 4. Germline CDR1 is KGHSH and CDR2 is LQKENI. This CDR3 has 13 residues. CDR3 sequence reads: CASSPPDRGGQYF. The CDR3 bases are TGTGCCAGCTCACCACCCGACAGGGGCGGGCAGTACTTC.

Comment on this clonotype: With a much larger clone just one base away, this may be a read error. The chain couples TRBV27 to TRBJ2-7; D possibly matches TRBD1 or TRBD2 (5 bases each). In germline, CDR1 is MNHEY, CDR2 SMNVEV (reference sequence). Trimming removed 7 bases from V and 2 bases from J, with 12 bases in between. This CDR3 is 13 amino acids long. CDR3 sequence: CASIPTGPYEQYF. In DNA, the CDR3 is TGTGCCAGCATCCCTACGGGACCCTACGAGCAGTACTTC.

This clonotype occurred many times. This sequence joins TRBV20-1 and TRBJ1-4, with D uncertain. The CDR3 length is 13 residues. Trimming pared 2 bases from V and 4 bases from J, leaving 8 bases between. From germline, CDR1 is DFQATT and CDR2 SNEGSKA (reference sequence). The CDR3 protein is CSARKGINEKLFF. The CDR3, as DNA: TGCAGTGCTAGAAAAGGGATTAATGAAAAACTGTTTTTT.

The chain uses TRBV7-2 and TRBJ2-7; D unresolved. Germline CDR1 SGHTA, CDR2 FQGNSA. The CDR3 spans 10 residues. Trimming stripped 5 bases from V and 5 bases from J, with 4 bases between. Here the CDR3 DNA reads TGTGCCAGCAGCATCCACGAGCAGTACTTC. The encoded protein is CASSIHEQYF.

This clonotype was seen repeatedly, ten times or more. The chain employs TRBV10-3 and TRBJ2-4, with D perhaps given as TRBD1 or TRBD2 (6 bases each). The ends were cut back, 2 bases at V and 0 bases at J, with 8 bases in the middle. The CDR3 spans 15 residues. Germline V gene sequence: CDR1 ENHRY, CDR2 SYGVKD. CDR3: CAISEGGLAKNIQYF. The CDR3 nucleotides are TGTGCCATCAGTGAGGGGGGGCTAGCCAAAAACATTCAGTACTTC.

This clonotype was recorded a few times. The CDR3 sequence: CASSTDIQETQYF. The CDR3 nucleotides are TGTGCCAGTAGTACGGACATCCAAGAGACCCAGTACTTC. This chain uses TRBV19 with TRBJ2-5; tentative D call: TRBD1 (5 bases). CDR3 size: 13 residues. CDR1 and CDR2 from the germline V gene are LNHDA and SQIVND (reference sequence). V was cut by 4 bases and J by 1 base, with 7 bases left in between. The full variable domain, completed using reference TRBV19 and TRBJ2-5, is DGGITQSPKYLFRKEGQNVTLSCEQNLNHDAMYWYRQDPGQGLRLIYYSQIVNDFQKGDIAEGYSVSREKKESFPLTVTSAQKNPTAFYLCASSTDIQETQYFGPGTRLLVL.

This clonotype was seen many times. The chain is built from TRBV10-3 and TRBJ2-5; D possibly corresponds to TRBD2 (6 bases). CDR1 and CDR2 (germline): ENHRY, SYGVKD. This CDR3 contains 11 residues. V was pared by 8 bases and J by 2 bases, with 6 bases between. The CDR3 DNA reads as TGTGCCATCGGGACTCAAGAGACCCAGTACTTC. Protein sequence: CAIGTQETQYF.

Many counts were recorded for this clonotype. The chain combines TRBV29-1 with TRBJ2-7, with 8 bases matching TRBD1. Trimming at V came to 2 bases and at J to 2 bases, leaving 11 bases not matched to a gene. The length of the CDR3 is 16 residues. Germline V CDR1 and CDR2: SQVTM, ANQGSEA. The CDR3 is CSVEPTGTGRPYEQYF. CDR3 sequence (DNA): TGCAGCGTTGAACCAACCGGGACAGGACGTCCCTACGAGCAGTACTTC.

There are many counts of this clonotype. V gene TRBV5-1 combines with J gene TRBJ2-5; 7 nucleotides align to TRBD1. V was pared by 0 bases and J by 2 bases, with 7 bases of the junction left unmatched. The CDR3 runs to 16 residues. Germline V gene data show CDR1 as SGHRS and CDR2 as YFSETQ. For the CDR3, the DNA is TGCGCCAGCAGCTTGGCGGGATGGGGACAGCAAGAGACCCAGTACTTC. Protein: CASSLAGWGQQETQYF.

This clonotype has ten or more counts. The chain joins TRBV7-2 to TRBJ2-7; possibly TRBD2 for D (6 bases). The CDR3 is 15 amino acids. The V end lost 5 bases, the J end lost 3 bases, and 17 bases lay between the germline ends. Germline CDR1 reads SGHTA; CDR2 reads FQGNSA. In DNA, the CDR3 is TGTGCCAGCAGCATCTTTTTCGGGAGCGGCTACGAGCAGTACTTC. This codes for CASSIFFGSGYEQYF.

Many counts were recorded for this clonotype. The chain has TRBV20-1 and TRBJ1-1; TRBD1 is a possible D gene (5 bases). The CDR3 is made up of 15 amino acids. Germline V lookup: CDR1 DFQATT, CDR2 SNEGSKA (reference sequence). V lost 3 bases and J lost 0, with 14 bases in between. The CDR3 reads CSASPGGGVNTEAFF. CDR3 coding DNA: TGCAGTGCTAGCCCCGGCGGGGGAGTGAACACTGAAGCTTTCTTT.

This clonotype was seen at least ten times. The chain carries TRBV12-3 or TRBV12-4 and TRBJ2-6, with 11 bases fitting TRBD1. Trimming at V came to 9 bases and at J to 1 base, leaving 2 bases not matched to a gene. This CDR3 has 15 amino acids. The CDR3 bases are TGTGCCAGTGGACAGGGGGCTTCTGGGGCCAACGTCCTGACTTTC. This encodes CASGQGASGANVLTF.